These 9 T cell receptor beta chains originate from one sample sequenced in a study of CD8 T cells in ankylosing spondylitis (dated by TCRdb to the late 2010s). The library was made by 5' RACE. Reads for this sample came from an Illumina HiSeq 2500. The raw public reads went through TCRdb reprocessing: fastp at Q25, MiXCR clone calling, in-frame beta chains kept. CDR3 protein sequences are deduplicated, and each keeps its most common genes and DNA. For this sample there are fewer than 550,000 distinct CDR3 sequences; approximately 5% appear just once. The top ten constitute approximately 3.5% of the sample. These TCRs' antigens remain unknown. Overall results and qualifications from the work: Blood from ankylosing spondylitis patients appeared to be characterized by a TCR beta motif composed of several highly homologous amino acid variants.

Sample: blood, either unsorted or a sorted T cell fraction (not recorded which). Every receptor here comes from a male donor with ankylosing spondylitis.

This clonotype has a count of ten or more. V usage is TRBV4-3 and J usage is TRBJ2-7; 8 bases match TRBD2. Germline lookup yields CDR1 LGHNA and CDR2 YSLEER. V was clipped by 1 base and J by 4 bases; unmatched bases: 6. This CDR3 has 15 residues. Here the CDR3 DNA reads TGCGCCAGCAGCCAAGTCGGTAGCGGGAAATACGAGCAGTACTTC. Translating it yields CASSQVGSGKYEQYF.

Many counts were recorded for this clonotype. The V call is TRBV10-3, the J call TRBJ2-2; D perhaps matches TRBD2 (5 bases). The V end was cut by 2 bases, the J end by 1 base, with 11 bases between. Germline CDR1 and CDR2: ENHRY and SYGVKD. This CDR3 comprises 16 residues. The CDR3 protein is CAISERSGLNTGELFF. DNA for the CDR3: TGTGCCATCAGTGAGCGAAGCGGACTGAACACCGGGGAGCTGTTTTTT.

The sample holds many counts of this clonotype. The gene calls are TRBV7-8 and TRBJ1-1; TRBD1 matches at 7 bases. The germline V gene has CDR1 SGHVS and CDR2 FQNEAQ. CDR3 size: 14 residues. V trimming: 5 bases; J trimming: 3 bases; junction bases outside the gene matches: 6. The CDR3 loop reads CASSARTGDTEAFF. The CDR3 nucleotides read TGTGCCAGCAGCGCCCGTACAGGGGACACTGAAGCTTTCTTT.

This sequence joins TRBV10-3 and TRBJ2-1; 7 bases match TRBD2. V lost 4 bases to trimming and J lost 10 bases; unmatched junction nucleotides: 4. The CDR3 runs to 12 residues. CDR1 is ENHRY, CDR2 SYGVKD, per germline. In nucleotides, the CDR3 is TGTGCCATCAGTGCTAGCGGAATAGAGCAGTTCTTC. It translates to CAISASGIEQFF.

Ten or more counts support this clonotype. The rearrangement uses TRBV5-4 and TRBJ1-1; D is possibly TRBD1 (5 bases). CDR3 size: 13 residues. Trimming took 5 bases from V and 2 from J, leaving 10 bases between them. In germline, CDR1 is SGHNT, CDR2 YYREEE (reference sequence). CDR3 residues: CASRPGPNTEAFF. In nucleotides, the CDR3 is TGTGCCAGCAGGCCGGGACCTAACACTGAAGCTTTCTTT.

This clonotype was seen repeatedly, ten times or more. The chain joins TRBV15 to TRBJ2-3, with TRBD2 matching over 7 bases. Trimming removed 0 bases from V and 2 bases from J; junction bases left unmatched: 20. The CDR3 loop spans 21 amino acids. Germline values: CDR1 LNHNV, CDR2 YYDKDF (reference sequence). Here the CDR3 DNA reads TGTGCCACCAGCAGAGAAAGAGGACTAGGTTTCCTCTTGTCCCCCACAGATACGCAGTATTTT. Residues: CATSRERGLGFLLSPTDTQYF. Together with reference TRBV15 and TRBJ2-3, the CDR3 gives the full variable domain: DAMVIQNPRYQVTQFGKPVTLSCSQTLNHNVMYWYQQKSSQAPKLLFHYYDKDFNNEADTPDNFQSRRPNTSFCFLDIRSPGLGDTAMYLCATSRERGLGFLLSPTDTQYFGPGTRLTVL.

In regard to this clonotype: A single base separates this from a much larger clone, so it may be a read error. The rearrangement uses TRBV11-2 and TRBJ1-4; D uncertain. CDR1 and CDR2 (germline): SGHAT, FQNNGV. The germline V and J ends were trimmed by 3 bases and 7 bases, with 18 bases remaining between them. CDR3 length: 16 residues. DNA of the CDR3: TGTGCCAGCAGCTTCTCAAAGTTGGCCCGAATTGAAAAACTGTTTTTT. Translated: CASSFSKLARIEKLFF. The entire variable domain, with the rest obtained from reference TRBV11-2 and TRBJ1-4, is as follows: EAGVAQSPRYKIIEKRQSVAFWCNPISGHATLYWYQQILGQGPKLLIQFQNNGVVDDSQLPKDRFSAERLKGVDSTLKIQPAKLEDSAVYLCASSFSKLARIEKLFFGSGTQLSVL.

The sample holds many counts of this clonotype. The rearrangement links TRBV6-1 to TRBJ1-4; the D gene is possibly TRBD1 (5 bases). Germline assignment: CDR1 MNHNS and CDR2 SASEGT. The germline V and J ends were trimmed by 6 bases and 8 bases, with 16 bases remaining between them. The CDR3 length is 14 residues. The CDR3 is CASRKRGLREKLFF. CDR3 DNA sequence: TGTGCCAGCAGGAAACGGGGCCTGCGGGAAAAACTGTTTTTT.

This clonotype was seen ten or more times. The chain carries TRBV6-2 or TRBV6-3 and TRBJ2-7, with 7 bases that match TRBD1. J lost 3 bases, V lost 4 bases, and 3 bases had no gene match. CDR3 length equals 13 residues. The V gene's germline CDR1 is MNHEY and CDR2 SVGEGT. The CDR3 coding sequence is TGTGCCAGCAGTTGGCGGACAGGCTACGAGCAGTACTTC. Protein sequence: CASSWRTGYEQYF.